Shown below are 8 T cell receptor beta chains from a single sample sequenced in a study of cytomegalovirus exposure and HLA in healthy donors. Vbeta (60) and Jbeta (13) primers were used in the PCR. Repertoires were generated with immunoSEQ multiplex PCR, while TCRdb's copy carries only in-frame clones and drops some. This repertoire shows about 120,000 clones, roughly four fifths found once; its top ten account for 2.5% to 3.5%. The specimen sequenced was PBMCs. These receptors were collected from a woman aged 30 to 39 in good health and CMV-seropositive.

The chain uses TRBV5-1 and TRBJ1-2, with TRBD1 matching over 7 bases. V was clipped by 4 bases and J by 4 bases; unmatched bases: 10. CDR1 and CDR2 (germline): SGHRS, YFSETQ. CDR3 size: 15 residues. The CDR3 sequence: CASSQNRGVGYGYTF. CDR3 coding DNA: TGCGCCAGCAGCCAAAACAGGGGAGTCGGCTATGGCTACACCTTC.

The CDR3 region has the DNA TGTGCCAGCAGGGAGAGTCGGGGTAACTATGGCTACACCTTC. Amino acid sequence: CASRESRGNYGYTF. The rearrangement uses TRBV6-5 and TRBJ1-2, with no clear D. Trimming took 6 bases from V and 1 from J, leaving 12 bases between them. This CDR3 contains 14 residues. CDR1 and CDR2 from the germline V gene are MNHEY and SVGAGI.

The chain joins TRBV7-2 to TRBJ2-2; TRBD1 aligns across 7 bases. Trimming cost V 7 bases and J 7 bases; bases outside gene matches: 6. Germline V CDR1 and CDR2: SGHTA, FQGNSA. The CDR3 is 13 amino acids. As DNA, the CDR3 is TGTGCCAGCAACACAGGGGATCACGGGGAGCTGTTTTTT. Amino acids: CASNTGDHGELFF.

V and J are TRBV7-2 and TRBJ2-3; D is possibly TRBD2 (6 bases). The CDR3 has 16 amino acids. Germline CDR1 reads SGHTA; CDR2 reads FQGNSA. The V end was cut by 5 bases, the J end by 2 bases, with 17 bases between. Written as DNA, the CDR3 is TGTGCCAGCAGCCCTTTGGGGGTAGCGGCCACAGATACGCAGTATTTT. This codes for CASSPLGVAATDTQYF. The full variable domain, in which reference TRBV7-2 and TRBJ2-3 provide the parts outside the CDR3, is GAGVSQSPSNKVTEKGKDVELRCDPISGHTALYWYRQSLGQGLEFLIYFQGNSAPDKSGLPSDRFSAERTGGSVSTLTIQRTQQEDSAVYLCASSPLGVAATDTQYFGPGTRLTVL.

CDR3 nucleotide sequence: TGCGCCAGCAGCTTGGAATCGGTGGGGGCTGGCGAGCAGTACTTC. It encodes CASSLESVGAGEQYF. The chain joins TRBV5-1 to TRBJ2-7; D might be TRBD1 (6 bases). This CDR3 comprises 15 residues. CDR1 and CDR2 (germline): SGHRS, YFSETQ. Trimming pared 0 bases from V and 6 bases from J, leaving 16 bases between.

The chain has TRBV5-4 and TRBJ2-5; 16 bases align to TRBD2. CDR1 and CDR2 (germline): SGHNT, YYREEE (reference sequence). V lost 4 bases to trimming and J lost 5 bases; unmatched junction nucleotides: 11. The CDR3 extends over 18 amino acids. The CDR3 sequence is CASSPPAGLAGGGETQYF. In DNA form, the CDR3 reads TGTGCCAGCAGCCCCCCGGCGGGACTAGCGGGGGGGGGTGAGACCCAGTACTTC.

The genes are TRBV28 and TRBJ2-3; 13 positions agree with TRBD2. J was trimmed by 6 bases and V by 7 bases; bases with no gene match: 22. Germline CDR1 and CDR2: MDHEN and SYDVKM. This CDR3 contains 20 residues. DNA for the CDR3: TGTGCCAGCACCCAACTGGAATGGAGGACTAGCGGGGGCCTCCCCGATACGCAGTATTTT. Amino acid sequence: CASTQLEWRTSGGLPDTQYF.

The chain uses TRBV6-1 and TRBJ2-7; D not resolved. The germline V gene has CDR1 MNHNS and CDR2 SASEGT. With 3 bases removed from V and 9 bases from J, the gap between germline ends came to 9 bases. This CDR3 contains 11 residues. CDR3 DNA: TGTGCCAGCAGTGAGGCAGGTGTGCAGTACTTC. This gives the protein CASSEAGVQYF.